This T cell receptor beta chain originates from a study of blood T cell repertoires in COVID-19. Across the whole study: The cDNA or gDNA used as material had been derived from T cells, B-cell-depleted T cells, or PBMCs.

This clone appeared once. Clones were sequenced by immunoSEQ multiplex PCR, and TCRdb holds only the in-frame ones, with some missing. In the table there are about 120,000 clones, about 89% of which are singletons. Germline V gives CDR1 SGHAT, CDR2 FQNNGV. The CDR3 totals 11 residues. Trimming cost V 5 bases and J 7 bases, with 9 bases left between them. V usage is TRBV11-2 and J usage is TRBJ2-7, with D perhaps matching TRBD1 (5 bases). Material for sequencing was peripheral blood. The source is a human donor with acute or convalescent COVID-19. The donor label of this sample is uncertain. As DNA, the CDR3 is TGTGCCAGCAGCCAAGGGGCGGAGCAGTACTTC. Translating gives CASSQGAEQYF.